This entry is about one T cell receptor (beta chain). The CDR3 totals 15 residues. V shed 4 bases and J 7 bases; nucleotides not matched to a gene: 10. Germline CDR1 MNHEY, CDR2 SMNVEV (reference sequence). This sample was taken from a study of blood T cell repertoires in COVID-19. Study at large: Collection of acute and convalescent COVID-19 samples took place in the United States, Italy and Spain.

Sequenced by immunoSEQ multiplex PCR; TCRdb stores in-frame clones only, minus some. The data contain 150,000 to 190,000 clones, 85% to 90% of them seen just once; the ten biggest clones take up more than 14%. The sequenced material came from peripheral blood. The genes are TRBV27 and TRBJ2-3, with 8 positions matching TRBD2. This TCR was sampled from a woman aged 40 to 55 with acute or convalescent COVID-19. The CDR3 spells CASSWSSGDQNTQYF. The CDR3, as DNA: TGTGCCAGCAGTTGGAGTAGCGGGGACCAAAATACGCAGTATTTT.